The 2 T cell receptor beta chains below come from one sample, sequenced in a study of cytomegalovirus exposure and HLA in healthy donors (dated by TCRdb to 2017 to 2019). Libraries were prepared through the immunoSEQ multiplex PCR assay. The multiplex PCR relied on a mix of 60 forward primers for TCR Vbeta segments and 13 reverse primers for TCR Jbeta segments. In TCRdb, the immuneACCESS table is reduced to in-frame sequences with V and J assigned. These tables do not hold every clone; where another copy was compared, an unresolved V gene accounts for under half, and the others remain unexplained. This sample holds about 100,000 clones; more than 70% were observed only once. 3.5% to 5% of the sample lies in the top ten. Sequenced input: PBMCs. All receptors come from a man aged 25 to 40 in good health and CMV-seronegative.

The chain joins TRBV28 to TRBJ1-1; TRBD1 agrees at 9 bases. V shed 5 bases and J 9 bases; nucleotides not matched to a gene: 4. CDR3 length: 12 residues. Germline assignment: CDR1 MDHEN and CDR2 SYDVKM. This CDR3 reads CASSNTGGQAFF. For the CDR3, the DNA is TGTGCCAGCAGTAACACAGGGGGCCAAGCTTTCTTT.

V and J are TRBV6-1 and TRBJ1-2; TRBD1 might be the D (5 bases). The germline gives CDR1 MNHNS, CDR2 SASEGT. The CDR3 consists of 13 residues. V was pared by 7 bases and J by 3 bases, with 12 bases between. This CDR3 is CASIQEKDYGYTF. CDR3 DNA sequence: TGTGCCAGCATACAGGAAAAGGACTATGGCTACACCTTC.